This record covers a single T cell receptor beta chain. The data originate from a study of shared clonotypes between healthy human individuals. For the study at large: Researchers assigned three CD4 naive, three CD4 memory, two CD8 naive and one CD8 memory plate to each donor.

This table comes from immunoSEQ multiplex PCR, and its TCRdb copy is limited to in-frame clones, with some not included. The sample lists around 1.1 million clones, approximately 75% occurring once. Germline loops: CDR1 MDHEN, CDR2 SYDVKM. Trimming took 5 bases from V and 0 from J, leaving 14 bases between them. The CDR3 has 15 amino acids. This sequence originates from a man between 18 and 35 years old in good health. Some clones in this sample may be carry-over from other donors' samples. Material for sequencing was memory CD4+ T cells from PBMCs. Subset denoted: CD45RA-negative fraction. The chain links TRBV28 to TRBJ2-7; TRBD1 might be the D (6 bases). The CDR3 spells CASSISGADSYEQYF. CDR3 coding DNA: TGTGCCAGCAGTATTTCAGGGGCGGACTCCTACGAGCAGTACTTC.